This passage covers 10 T cell receptor beta chains from one sample sequenced in a study of beta chain features in type 1 diabetes. Regarding the study as a whole: Shorter TCRB CDR3s, moderately but significantly so, were found in Type 1 diabetes patients in all four CD4+ subsets.

These receptors have no known antigen. TCRB transcripts that were expressed got sequenced, as all of the isolated RNA had been reverse transcribed. Profiled with immunoSEQ multiplex PCR; TCRdb holds only in-frame clones, not every one. The table lists over 600,000 clones, over 10% of them singletons. Sequenced sample: naive CD4+ T cells from blood. All receptors come from a man aged 25 to 40 with type 1 diabetes.

This clone was counted many times. The rearrangement links TRBV2 to TRBJ2-1; D remains ambiguous. The V end lost 10 bases, the J end lost 7 bases, and 11 bases lay between the germline ends. The CDR3 sequence is 11 residues long. Germline V lookup: CDR1 SNHLY, CDR2 FYNNEI. The CDR3 DNA follows: TGTGCCAACTCTGAAGGGAATGAGCAGTTCTTC. This sequence encodes CANSEGNEQFF.

This clone was picked up a small number of times. The rearrangement joins TRBV5-4 to TRBJ2-3; D remains unclear. The CDR3 has 14 residues. The V gene lost 4 bases and the J gene lost 0 bases, with 9 bases spanning the gap. CDR1 SGHNT and CDR2 YYREEE come from the germline V gene (reference sequence). The CDR3 loop reads CASSLVESTDTQYF. In nucleotides, the CDR3 is TGTGCCAGCAGCCTAGTGGAAAGCACAGATACGCAGTATTTT.

Only a few counts were recorded for this clone. The rearrangement links TRBV6-6 to TRBJ1-1, with D perhaps matching TRBD1 (5 bases). This CDR3 has 16 residues. With 6 bases removed from V and 0 bases from J, the gap between germline ends came to 17 bases. Germline CDR1 reads MNHNY; CDR2 reads SVGAGI (reference sequence). The CDR3 DNA follows: TGTGCCAGCAGAAAAGATAGGGACCGTATGAACACTGAAGCTTTCTTT. Protein product: CASRKDRDRMNTEAFF.

The chain employs TRBV7-2 and TRBJ1-2, with a tentative D call TRBD1 (5 bases). CDR3 length equals 12 residues. Germline CDR1 and CDR2: SGHTA and FQGNSA. Trimming left V 6 bases short and J 8 bases short, with 13 bases between. The CDR3 spells CASSWGVGGYTF. CDR3 nucleotide sequence: TGTGCCAGCAGTTGGGGGGTTGGAGGCTACACCTTC.

This clone was counted between two and nine times. The rearrangement joins TRBV5-8 to TRBJ1-5, with D perhaps TRBD1 (5 bases). The CDR3 covers 16 residues. Trimming shortened V by 4 bases and J by 3 bases, and 17 bases separated the two germline ends. CDR1 is SGHTS, CDR2 YDEGEE, per germline. This CDR3 reads CASSPGSGRPNQPQHF. CDR3 nucleotides: TGTGCCAGCAGCCCGGGGTCAGGGCGACCCAATCAGCCCCAGCATTTT.

The chain joins TRBV12-5 to TRBJ1-1; D is unclear. Trimming took off 6 bases at V and 3 bases at J, with 11 bases between the two ends. This CDR3 is built from 13 residues. Germline V gene data show CDR1 as LGHNT and CDR2 as FRNRAP. The DNA of the CDR3 is TGTGCTAGTGGCCAGGACCTAGACACTGAAGCTTTCTTT. Translation: CASGQDLDTEAFF.

This chain uses TRBV11-2 with TRBJ1-2, with D hard to call. V lost 1 base, J lost 8 bases, and 20 bases lay in between. This CDR3 contains 16 residues. CDR1 is SGHAT, CDR2 FQNNGV, per germline. This chain's CDR3 is CASSLAPTLGRRGYTF. The CDR3 nucleotides are TGTGCCAGCAGCTTAGCACCCACCCTAGGGCGACGGGGCTACACCTTC.

The rearrangement links TRBV9 to TRBJ1-2, with a possible D match to TRBD1 (6 bases). Per germline, CDR1 SGDLS and CDR2 YYNGEE. Between the trimmed V and J ends, which lost 0 bases and 6 bases, there was a span of 24 bases. The CDR3 runs 18 residues. CDR3 nucleotides: TGTGCCAGCAGCGTAGGTCTTTTCGGACAGCGGACGTCTGATGGCTACACCTTC. It is translated as CASSVGLFGQRTSDGYTF.

V gene TRBV5-1 combines with J gene TRBJ1-1; D is unclear. This CDR3 is 11 amino acids long. CDR1 SGHRS and CDR2 YFSETQ come from the germline V gene. Trimming took off 0 bases at V and 4 bases at J, with 1 base between the two ends. CDR3 loop: CASSLGTEAFF. The CDR3 DNA reads as TGCGCCAGCAGCTTGGGCACTGAAGCTTTCTTT.

The chain couples TRBV13 to TRBJ2-4, with D maybe TRBD1 (6 bases). Trimming removed 0 bases from V and 9 bases from J, with 12 bases in between. Germline lookup yields CDR1 PRHDT and CDR2 FYEKMQ (reference sequence). CDR3 length equals 14 residues. CDR3 in amino acids: CASSLGRGLSIQYF. CDR3 DNA sequence: TGTGCCAGCAGCTTAGGCAGGGGTTTAAGCATTCAGTACTTC.